The present TCR beta chain was sequenced within a study of T cells in Graves' hyperthyroidism and ophthalmopathy. The CDR3 extends over 13 amino acids. Germline V lookup: CDR1 SQVTM, CDR2 ANQGSEA. V lost 3 bases and J 5 bases, leaving 12 bases between the germline ends. RNA transcripts gave rise to amplified TCR beta CDR3 regions. HTBI primers were employed in a first-round RT-PCR of the TCR CDR3. One entry per CDR3 protein results from TCRdb running MiXCR on the multiplex PCR reads. Of around 600,000 distinct CDR3 sequences detected, 45% appear once; the ten largest clones hold under 8.5%. What was sequenced was peripheral blood or thyroid tissue (not recorded which). This clonotype originated in an adult man with Graves' disease, either hyperthyroidism or ophthalmopathy (not recorded which). This chain joins TRBV29-1 and TRBJ2-3; TRBD2 might be the D (5 bases). The CDR3 nucleotides are TGCAGCGTTGACGGGAATAATAGAGATACGCAGTATTTT. This sequence encodes CSVDGNNRDTQYF.